The source of this TCR beta chain is a study of blood T cell repertoires in COVID-19. Study background: The study drew acute and convalescent COVID-19 samples from the United States, Italy and Spain. From T cells, B-cell-depleted T cells, or PBMCs came the material, which was cDNA or gDNA.

This clone came up once. The CDR3 consists of 13 residues. V was trimmed by 2 bases and J by 2 bases, leaving 7 bases between them. Germline values: CDR1 SGHTA, CDR2 FQGNSA. In the authors' workflow: Amplification with reference gene primers provided the estimates of nucleated cell counts. Clones were read by immunoSEQ multiplex PCR, and TCRdb kept only the in-frame ones, dropping some. The V and J calls and clone size are taken from that table; D and trimming were inferred from the DNA. Of roughly 250,000 clones detected, 70% to 85% appear once; the ten largest clones hold 4% to 4.5%. This TCR was sampled from a woman in her forties with active or convalescent COVID-19. J is TRBJ2-7 and V is TRBV7-2; D is possibly TRBD2 (5 bases). Sequencing was carried out using peripheral blood. Here the CDR3 reads CASSLSGPYEQYV. The CDR3 DNA is TGTGCCAGCAGCTTAAGCGGCCCCTACGAGCAGTACGTC.